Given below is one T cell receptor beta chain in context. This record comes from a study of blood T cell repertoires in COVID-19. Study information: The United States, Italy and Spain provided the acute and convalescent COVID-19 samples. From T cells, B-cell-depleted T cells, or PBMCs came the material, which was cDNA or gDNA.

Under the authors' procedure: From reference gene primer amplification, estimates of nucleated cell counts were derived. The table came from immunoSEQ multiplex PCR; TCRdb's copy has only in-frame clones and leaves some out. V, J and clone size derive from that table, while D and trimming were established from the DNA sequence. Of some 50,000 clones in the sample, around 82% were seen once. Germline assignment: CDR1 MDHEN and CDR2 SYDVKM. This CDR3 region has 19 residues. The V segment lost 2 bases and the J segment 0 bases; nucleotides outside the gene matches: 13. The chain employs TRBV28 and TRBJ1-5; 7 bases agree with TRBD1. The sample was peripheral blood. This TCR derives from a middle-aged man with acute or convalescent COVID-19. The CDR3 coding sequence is TGTGCCAGCAGTTTAGTGACAGGGAATCCCCTTATTAGCAATCAGCCCCAGCATTTT. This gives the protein CASSLVTGNPLISNQPQHF.